One and the same sample provided the 10 T cell receptor beta chains below, sequenced in a study of blood T cell repertoires in COVID-19. Sequencing used immunoSEQ multiplex PCR; TCRdb keeps in-frame clones, though not all of them. The sample lists under 350,000 clones; roughly 91% were seen once. Sample: peripheral blood. The origin of the receptors is a woman between 25 and 40 years old with COVID-19, enrolled during active disease.

This clone has more than one count but fewer than ten. The CDR3 DNA reads as TGTGCCAGCAGTGAGGAGGGTGGCACTGAAGCTTTCTTT. Its protein product is CASSEEGGTEAFF. V gene TRBV2 combines with J gene TRBJ1-1; no clear D. V dropped 3 bases and J dropped 4 bases, with 9 bases sitting between them. Germline lookup yields CDR1 SNHLY and CDR2 FYNNEI. CDR3 size: 13 residues.

This chain joins TRBV7-9 and TRBJ2-7, with a tentative D call TRBD1 (5 bases). The V and J ends lost 2 bases and 0 bases respectively, with 8 bases between them. CDR3 length equals 14 residues. CDR1 and CDR2 (germline): SEHNR, FQNEAQ (reference sequence). The CDR3, as DNA: TGTGCCAGCAGCTTATTCAGGGACTCCTACGAGCAGTACTTC. This gives the protein CASSLFRDSYEQYF.

This sequence joins TRBV5-1 and TRBJ1-6; TRBD1 matches at 8 bases. CDR3 length: 15 amino acids. V was pared by 4 bases and J by 7 bases, with 7 bases of the junction left unmatched. The germline V gene encodes CDR1 SGHRS and CDR2 YFSETQ. The CDR3 is CASSGQGAENSPLHF. The CDR3 DNA follows: TGCGCCAGCAGCGGGCAGGGGGCCGAAAATTCACCCCTCCACTTT.

This clone has just one count. The chain is built from TRBV19 and TRBJ1-3; 10 bases map to TRBD1. Germline V CDR1 and CDR2: LNHDA, SQIVND (reference sequence). Trimming removed 5 bases from V and 7 bases from J; junction bases left unmatched: 8. The CDR3 runs to 15 residues. The CDR3 coding sequence is TGTGCCAGTAGTTCCATACCGGGACAGGGGAACACCATATATTTT. It specifies CASSSIPGQGNTIYF.

In this sample, this clone turned up once. The chain is built from TRBV7-9 and TRBJ1-5, with 8 bases matching TRBD1. With 5 bases clipped from V and 8 bases from J, the junction kept 8 bases outside the gene matches. CDR3 length: 14 residues. Per germline, CDR1 SEHNR and CDR2 FQNEAQ (reference sequence). CDR3 DNA sequence: TGTGCCAGCAGCATTGGACAGGGAACGAAGCCCCAGCATTTT. Protein sequence: CASSIGQGTKPQHF. The whole variable domain, remainder taken from reference TRBV7-9 and TRBJ1-5, is DTGVSQNPRHKITKRGQNVTFRCDPISEHNRLYWYRQTLGQGPEFLTYFQNEAQLEKSRLLSDRFSAERPKGSFSTLEIQRTEQGDSAMYLCASSIGQGTKPQHFGDGTRLSIL.

This clone was seen a handful of times. The gene calls are TRBV7-9 and TRBJ1-1; 9 bases map to TRBD1. Germline assignment: CDR1 SEHNR and CDR2 FQNEAQ (reference sequence). The CDR3 contains 15 residues. The V segment lost 6 bases and the J segment 0 bases; nucleotides outside the gene matches: 5. The CDR3 protein is CASRPDRGMNTEAFF. The CDR3 coding sequence is TGTGCCAGCAGACCCGACAGGGGGATGAACACTGAAGCTTTCTTT.

V is TRBV19 and J is TRBJ1-1; TRBD1 is a possible D gene (5 bases). The germline V and J ends were trimmed by 10 bases and 5 bases, with 14 bases remaining between them. Germline CDR1 LNHDA, CDR2 SQIVND (reference sequence). This CDR3 contains 12 residues. In DNA form, the CDR3 reads TGTGCCACGACCCGTAGGGGTACTGAAGCTTTCTTT. Translating it yields CATTRRGTEAFF.

The chain has TRBV5-1 and TRBJ1-5, with D possibly being TRBD1 (6 bases). The CDR3 is 15 residues long. Per germline, CDR1 SGHRS and CDR2 YFSETQ. The V and J ends lost 4 bases and 7 bases respectively, with 18 bases between them. CDR3 bases: TGCGCCAGCAGCATAGGGAATCTCCAGGGGCAGCCCCAGCATTTT. This codes for CASSIGNLQGQPQHF.

The chain uses TRBV7-2 and TRBJ2-7, with 8 bases lining up with TRBD2. Trimming at V came to 7 bases and at J to 7 bases, leaving 12 bases not matched to a gene. The CDR3 sequence is 14 residues long. The V gene's germline CDR1 is SGHTA and CDR2 FQGNSA. The CDR3 region is CASMRMRGAGEQYF. In DNA, the CDR3 is TGTGCCAGCATGAGGATGCGGGGGGCAGGAGAGCAGTACTTC.

The chain links TRBV2 to TRBJ1-1; D is undetermined. Germline-derived CDR1 and CDR2 are SNHLY and FYNNEI. Trimming stripped 7 bases from V and 1 base from J, with 13 bases between. The CDR3 extends over 14 amino acids. The DNA for the CDR3 is TGTGCCAGCAACCAAGCGGTTAGGAACACTGAAGCTTTCTTT. Its protein is CASNQAVRNTEAFF.